A single sample is the source of the 17 T cell receptor beta chains below, sequenced in a study of circulating tumor DNA in untreated peripheral T-cell lymphoma. Some clones are missing from TCRdb's copy, which holds only in-frame ones; the method was immunoSEQ multiplex PCR. The sample gives about 2,000 clones, about 90% of which show up once; 20% to 30% is in the top ten. Sample: cell-free DNA from blood serum. The source is a human donor with peripheral T-cell lymphoma.

The chain uses TRBV29-1 and TRBJ1-4; D possibly corresponds to TRBD1 (5 bases). V lost 3 bases, J lost 7 bases, and 15 bases lay in between. CDR1 is SQVTM, CDR2 ANQGSEA, per germline. The CDR3 contains 14 residues. Here the CDR3 DNA reads TGCAGCGTTGAGGGGTTTGGGACGAGTGAAAAACTGTTTTTT. Protein product: CSVEGFGTSEKLFF.

The chain carries TRBV5-4 and TRBJ1-1; no firm D call. The V gene lost 4 bases and the J gene lost 1 base, with 8 bases spanning the gap. Germline CDR1 reads SGHNT; CDR2 reads YYREEE (reference sequence). This CDR3 has 13 residues. CDR3: CASSEAQNTEAFF. CDR3 nucleotides: TGTGCCAGCAGCGAGGCCCAGAACACTGAAGCTTTCTTT.

This chain links TRBV12-5 with TRBJ1-1; TRBD1 is a possible D gene (5 bases). Germline V lookup: CDR1 LGHNT, CDR2 FRNRAP. The V gene lost 3 bases and the J gene lost 4 bases, with 9 bases spanning the gap. The CDR3 has 13 amino acids. CDR3 sequence (DNA): TGTGCTAGTGGTTTCGGGGGACGCACTGAAGCTTTCTTT. This sequence encodes CASGFGGRTEAFF.

V usage is TRBV5-6 and J usage is TRBJ1-3; unclear D gene. Per the germline V gene, CDR1 is SGHDT and CDR2 is YYEEEE. This CDR3 contains 13 residues. The germline V and J ends were trimmed by 4 bases and 4 bases, with 9 bases remaining between them. The CDR3 sequence is CASSRGAGNTIYF. DNA of the CDR3: TGTGCCAGCAGCCGGGGTGCCGGAAACACCATATATTTT.

V is TRBV28 and J is TRBJ2-2, with unresolved D. Trimming took 4 bases from V and 6 from J, leaving 24 bases between them. Germline-derived CDR1 and CDR2 are MDHEN and SYDVKM. The length of the CDR3 is 18 residues. The CDR3 DNA is TGTGCCAGCAGTTCGCCCGGATCCTCCACGGTTAACTCCGGGGAGCTGTTTTTT. This translates into CASSSPGSSTVNSGELFF.

This clone was seen only once. The chain is built from TRBV5-1 and TRBJ2-1; TRBD1 matches 7 bases. The V segment lost 4 bases and the J segment 8 bases; nucleotides outside the gene matches: 15. The CDR3 length is 16 residues. CDR1 is SGHRS, CDR2 YFSETQ, per germline. CDR3 DNA: TGCGCCAGCAGCCAAACGGGTGGACAGGTTGGGGATGAGCAGTTCTTC. Protein: CASSQTGGQVGDEQFF.

This chain uses TRBV4-2 with TRBJ1-3; a weak D match, TRBD1 (5 bases). The CDR3 sequence is 17 residues long. V was cut by 0 bases and J by 0 bases, with 12 bases left in between. The germline V gene has CDR1 LGHNA and CDR2 YNFKEQ. CDR3 amino acids: CASSQDDSESSGNTIYF. As DNA, the CDR3 is TGTGCCAGCAGCCAAGACGACAGCGAAAGCTCTGGAAACACCATATATTTT.

This sequence joins TRBV6-6 and TRBJ1-2; 7 bases are shared with TRBD1. The CDR3 extends over 14 amino acids. The junction had 6 bases not matched to a gene; V was cut back by 5 bases and J by 3 bases. The V gene's germline CDR1 is MNHNY and CDR2 SVGAGI (reference sequence). CDR3 sequence reads: CASSPLTGYYGYTF. The DNA of the CDR3 is TGTGCCAGCAGTCCCCTGACAGGGTACTATGGCTACACCTTC.

The V gene is TRBV11-2, the J gene TRBJ1-1; no clear D. Germline V gene data show CDR1 as SGHAT and CDR2 as FQNNGV. The CDR3 has 17 amino acids. V was trimmed by 5 bases and J by 2 bases, leaving 21 bases between them. CDR3 sequence reads: CASSVLQTALGNTEAFF. CDR3 in DNA: TGTGCCAGCAGCGTACTTCAGACCGCCCTCGGTAACACTGAAGCTTTCTTT.

The chain couples TRBV7-9 to TRBJ2-7, with D uncertain. In germline, CDR1 is SEHNR, CDR2 FQNEAQ (reference sequence). V lost 8 bases to trimming and J lost 4 bases, with 9 bases between them. This CDR3 region has 11 residues. This CDR3 is CASQESYEQYF. The CDR3 bases are TGTGCCAGCCAGGAGTCTTACGAGCAGTACTTC.

This rearrangement joins TRBV2 to TRBJ2-3, with a possible D match to TRBD1 (6 bases). V was clipped by 8 bases and J by 2 bases, with 20 bases between them. This CDR3 has 16 amino acids. Germline CDR1 SNHLY, CDR2 FYNNEI. The CDR3 sequence is CASGPRGYLPTDTQYF. The CDR3 bases are TGTGCCAGCGGGCCCAGGGGATACCTTCCCACAGATACGCAGTATTTT.

The gene calls are TRBV20-1 and TRBJ2-7; D unclear. This CDR3 region has 11 residues. Germline loops: CDR1 DFQATT, CDR2 SNEGSKA (reference sequence). Trimming took 3 bases from V and 7 from J, leaving 10 bases between them. The CDR3 is CSASWEGEQYF. As DNA, the CDR3 is TGCAGTGCTAGTTGGGAAGGGGAGCAGTACTTC.

The rearrangement links TRBV19 to TRBJ2-1, with 12 bases matching TRBD1. The CDR3 spans 17 residues. Germline CDR1 is LNHDA and CDR2 is SQIVND (reference sequence). V trimming: 6 bases; J trimming: 5 bases; junction bases outside the gene matches: 11. The CDR3 coding sequence is TGTGCCAGTAGCCCCTATGGGGGACAGGGGGCCGACAATGAGCAGTTCTTC. This encodes CASSPYGGQGADNEQFF.

CDR3 residues: CASSYQLKTEAFF. The CDR3 DNA is TGTGCCAGCAGTTACCAACTAAAGACAGAAGCTTTCTTT. The rearrangement joins TRBV6-6 to TRBJ1-1; no clear D gene. Between the trimmed V and J ends, which lost 2 bases and 8 bases, there was a span of 12 bases. The CDR3 extends over 13 amino acids. Germline lookup yields CDR1 MNHNY and CDR2 SVGAGI (reference sequence).

The chain uses TRBV7-2 and TRBJ1-4; D gene ambiguous. Germline CDR1 reads SGHTA; CDR2 reads FQGNSA. The CDR3 has 18 amino acids. The V gene lost 4 bases and the J gene lost 6 bases, with 24 bases spanning the gap. CDR3 in DNA: TGTGCCAGCAGCTCGGGGTCATTTGTCGGGGAAGCTTATGAAAAACTGTTTTTT. Its translation is CASSSGSFVGEAYEKLFF. Using reference TRBV7-2 and TRBJ1-4 for the parts outside the CDR3, the full variable domain is GAGVSQSPSNKVTEKGKDVELRCDPISGHTALYWYRQSLGQGLEFLIYFQGNSAPDKSGLPSDRFSAERTGGSVSTLTIQRTQQEDSAVYLCASSSGSFVGEAYEKLFFGSGTQLSVL.

The CDR3 reads CASSLVGRVGSPLHF. DNA of the CDR3: TGTGCCAGCAGCTTGGTGGGCAGGGTCGGATCACCCCTCCACTTT. The rearrangement links TRBV7-2 to TRBJ1-6; maybe TRBD1 (5 bases). Germline loops: CDR1 SGHTA, CDR2 FQGNSA. This CDR3 is built from 15 residues. Trimming removed 3 bases at V and 10 bases at J, with 16 bases between.

The chain combines TRBV12-5 with TRBJ1-3; 9 bases align to TRBD1. CDR3 length: 16 amino acids. Germline CDR1 is LGHNT and CDR2 is FRNRAP. V lost 5 bases to trimming and J lost 3 bases; unmatched junction nucleotides: 8. This CDR3 is CASGRGGQGDGNTIYF. As DNA, the CDR3 is TGTGCTAGTGGTCGGGGGGGACAGGGCGATGGAAACACCATATATTTT.